This TCR beta chain came from a study of shared clonotypes between healthy human individuals. Repertoires were generated with immunoSEQ multiplex PCR, while TCRdb's copy carries only in-frame clones and drops some. Of over a million clones in the sample, approximately 98% are singletons; the top ten hold approximately 0.45%. This CDR3 has 16 amino acids. The germline V gene encodes CDR1 SGHRS and CDR2 YFSETQ. About this clone itself: Its ends do not fully match the called genes, so a read error is possible. This sample includes further DNA sequences coding for the same CDR3.

Sequencing was performed on naive CD4+ T cells sorted from blood. Sample subset: CD45RA+ positively selected. The genes are TRBV5-1 and TRBJ2-7, with 10 positions matching TRBD2. This clonotype was sampled from a man aged 30-40 years in good health. CDR3 nucleotides: TGCGCCAGCAGCTTGGGACTAGCGGGTTACTCCTACGAACAGTACTTC. Its protein is CASSLGLAGYSYEQYF.